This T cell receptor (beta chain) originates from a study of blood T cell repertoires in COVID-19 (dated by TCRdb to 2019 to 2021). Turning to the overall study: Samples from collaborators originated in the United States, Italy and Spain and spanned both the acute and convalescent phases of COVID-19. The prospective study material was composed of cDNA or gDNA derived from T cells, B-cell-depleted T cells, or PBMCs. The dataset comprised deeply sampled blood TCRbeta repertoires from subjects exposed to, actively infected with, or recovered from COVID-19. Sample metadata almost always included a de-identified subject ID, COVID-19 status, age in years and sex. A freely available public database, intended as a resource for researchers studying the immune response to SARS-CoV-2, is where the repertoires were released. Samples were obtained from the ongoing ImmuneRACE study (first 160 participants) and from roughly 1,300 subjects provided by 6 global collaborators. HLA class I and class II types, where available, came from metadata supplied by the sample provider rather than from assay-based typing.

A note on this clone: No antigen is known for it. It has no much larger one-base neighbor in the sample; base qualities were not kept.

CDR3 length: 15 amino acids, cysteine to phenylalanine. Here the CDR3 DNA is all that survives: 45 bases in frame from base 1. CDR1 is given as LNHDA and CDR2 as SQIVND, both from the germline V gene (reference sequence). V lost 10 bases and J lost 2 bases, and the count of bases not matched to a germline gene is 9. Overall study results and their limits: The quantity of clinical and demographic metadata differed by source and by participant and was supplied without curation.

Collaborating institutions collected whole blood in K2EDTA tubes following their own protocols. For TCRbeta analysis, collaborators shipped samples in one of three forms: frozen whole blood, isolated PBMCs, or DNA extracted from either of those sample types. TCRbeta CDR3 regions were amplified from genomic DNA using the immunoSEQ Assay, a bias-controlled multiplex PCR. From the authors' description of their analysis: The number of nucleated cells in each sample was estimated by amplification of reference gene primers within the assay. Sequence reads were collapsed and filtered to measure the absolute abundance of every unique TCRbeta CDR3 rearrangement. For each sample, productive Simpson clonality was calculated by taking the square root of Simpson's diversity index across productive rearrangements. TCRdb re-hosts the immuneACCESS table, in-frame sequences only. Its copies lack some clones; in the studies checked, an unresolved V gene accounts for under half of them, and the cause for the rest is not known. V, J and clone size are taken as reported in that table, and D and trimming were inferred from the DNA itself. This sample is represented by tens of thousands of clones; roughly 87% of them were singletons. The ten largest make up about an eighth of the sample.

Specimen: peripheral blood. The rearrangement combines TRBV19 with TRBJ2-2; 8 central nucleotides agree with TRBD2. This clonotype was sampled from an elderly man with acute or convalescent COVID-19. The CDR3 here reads CATIGRGYNTGELFF. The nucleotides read TGTGCCACCATCGGGAGGGGATACAACACCGGGGAGCTGTTTTTT.